This note documents a single T cell receptor beta chain sequence. This sample was taken from a study of OX40 agonist ivuxolimab in advanced cancers. Study in general: Treatment of patients was with ivuxolimab, an agonistic anti-OX40 (CD134) antibody. Across the patients, intravenous ivuxolimab was delivered every 2 weeks at 0.01 to 10 mg/kg. Hepatocellular carcinoma, melanoma, renal cell or head and neck cancer occurred in dose-escalation patients.

The CDR3 length is 11 residues. Trimming removed 3 bases from V and 1 base from J, with 1 base in between. The V gene's germline CDR1 is SGHNT and CDR2 YYREEE (reference sequence). Method: immunoSEQ multiplex PCR; TCRdb's copy keeps in-frame clones and lacks some. This table has under 20,000 clones, around 62% appearing once. This chain links TRBV5-4 with TRBJ2-5, with unresolved D. The specimen comprised CD4+ or CD8+ T cells sorted from blood, sampled in a trial of the OX40 agonist ivuxolimab. This clonotype was obtained from an adult with an advanced solid tumor such as melanoma, head and neck, liver or kidney cancer. As DNA, the CDR3 is TGTGCCAGCAGCTCCCAAGAGACCCAGTACTTC. This codes for CASSSQETQYF.